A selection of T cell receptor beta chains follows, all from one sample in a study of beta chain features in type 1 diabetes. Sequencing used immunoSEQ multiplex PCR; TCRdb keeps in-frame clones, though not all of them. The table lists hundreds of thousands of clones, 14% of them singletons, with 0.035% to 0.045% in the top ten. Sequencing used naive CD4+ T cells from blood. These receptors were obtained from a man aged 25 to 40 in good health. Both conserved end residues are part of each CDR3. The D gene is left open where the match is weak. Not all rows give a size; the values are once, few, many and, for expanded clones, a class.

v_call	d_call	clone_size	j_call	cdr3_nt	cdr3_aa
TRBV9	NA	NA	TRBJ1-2	TGTGCCATCAGCGTAGGATGGACTGAAGATTATGGCTACACCTTC	CAISVGWTEDYGYTF
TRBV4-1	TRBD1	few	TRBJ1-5	TGCGCCAGCAGCCTCAGGGACAGGGGCGCGAACAATCAGCCCCAGCATTTT	CASSLRDRGANNQPQHF
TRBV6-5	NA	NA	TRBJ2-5	TGTGCCAGCAGCCGACCGGGACACTATCAAGAGACCCAGTACTTC	CASSRPGHYQETQYF
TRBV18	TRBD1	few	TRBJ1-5	TGTGCCAGCACTTTGGACAGGGGGCGGGGTCAGCCCCAGCATTTT	CASTLDRGRGQPQHF
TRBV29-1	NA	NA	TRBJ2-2	TGCAGCGGACACACAGGGATGGACACCGGGGAGCTGTTTTTT	CSGHTGMDTGELFF
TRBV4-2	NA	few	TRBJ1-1	TGTGCCAGCACCGCGGTCCTTCACGGAAGAGGCGCTGAAGCTTTCTTT	CASTAVLHGRGAEAFF
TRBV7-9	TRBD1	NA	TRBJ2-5	TGTGCCAGCAGCTTAGCAGGGACAGGGCGGCGGTACCAAGAGACCCAGTACTTC	CASSLAGTGRRYQETQYF
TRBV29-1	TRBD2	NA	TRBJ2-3	TGCAGCGTTGAAGGATTGGGCGGGAGGGGCGCAGATACGCAGTATTTT	CSVEGLGGRGADTQYF
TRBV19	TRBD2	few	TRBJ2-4	TGTGCCAGTAGTGCGGGACTAGCGGGGTTAGCCAAAAACATTCAGTACTTC	CASSAGLAGLAKNIQYF
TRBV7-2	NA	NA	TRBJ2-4	TGTGCCAGCAGCTTAATGGAGGCGGTGGGAGACATTCAGTACTTC	CASSLMEAVGDIQYF
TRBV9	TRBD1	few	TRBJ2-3	TGTGCCAGCAGCCGACAGGGCCTCACAGATACGCAGTATTTT	CASSRQGLTDTQYF
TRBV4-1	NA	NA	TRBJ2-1	TGCGCCAGCAGCCAAGATGGGCTTAGGGACCACAATGAGCAGTTCTTC	CASSQDGLRDHNEQFF
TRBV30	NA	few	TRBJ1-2	TGTGCCTGGAGTGTTCTCAGCGGCTACACCTTC	CAWSVLSGYTF
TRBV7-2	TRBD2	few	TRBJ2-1	TGTGCCAGCAGCTTAGCTAGCGGGAGGGCCGTCTACAATGAGCAGTTCTTC	CASSLASGRAVYNEQFF
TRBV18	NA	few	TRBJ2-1	TGTGCCAGCTCACCACCGATTTGGGAAGGGTCCTACAATGAGCAGTTCTTC	CASSPPIWEGSYNEQFF
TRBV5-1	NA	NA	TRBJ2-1	TGCGCCAGCAGCTTGGGGCGGGCAGGTGAGCAGTTCTTC	CASSLGRAGEQFF
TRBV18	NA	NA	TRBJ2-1	TGTGCCAGCTCACCACCGGCAAATGAGCAGTTCTTC	CASSPPANEQFF
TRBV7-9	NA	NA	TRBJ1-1	TGTGCCAGCAGCTATGGACAGTTCACTGAAGCTTTCTTT	CASSYGQFTEAFF
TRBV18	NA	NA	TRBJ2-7	TGTGCCAGCTCACCACTGCCAGGGGTTTACGAGCAGTACTTC	CASSPLPGVYEQYF
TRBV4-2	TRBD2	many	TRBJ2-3	TGTGCCAGCAGCCCTACTAGCGGCACAGATACGCAGTATTTT	CASSPTSGTDTQYF
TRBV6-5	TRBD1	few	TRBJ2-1	TGTGCCAGCAGTTACTCCGACAGGGTATCCTACAATGAGCAGTTCTTC	CASSYSDRVSYNEQFF
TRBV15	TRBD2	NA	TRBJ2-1	TGTGCCACCAGCAGGACGGGACTAGCGCCCTACAATGAGCAGTTCTTC	CATSRTGLAPYNEQFF
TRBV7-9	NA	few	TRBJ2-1	TGTGCCAGCAGCTTAGGGCGTGTACGTAGGAGCTCCTACAATGAGCAGTTCTTC	CASSLGRVRRSSYNEQFF
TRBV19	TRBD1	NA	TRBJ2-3	TGTGCCAGTAGTAAAGGGACAGGGTTGTCGGATACGCAGTATTTT	CASSKGTGLSDTQYF
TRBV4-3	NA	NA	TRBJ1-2	TGCGCCAGCAGCCAAGATCTCAGGGTCGGCTATGGCTACACCTTC	CASSQDLRVGYGYTF
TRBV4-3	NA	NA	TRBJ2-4	TGCGCCAGCAGCCACGGGACGGCAAACATTCAGTACTTC	CASSHGTANIQYF
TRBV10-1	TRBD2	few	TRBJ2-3	TGCGCCAGCAGTGAAGCCGGGACTAGCGGGGGAGATACGCAGTATTTT	CASSEAGTSGGDTQYF
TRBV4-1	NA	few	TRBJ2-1	TGCGCCAGCAGCCACCCGGGAGCGAACAATGAGCAGTTCTTC	CASSHPGANNEQFF
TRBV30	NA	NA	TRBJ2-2	TGTGCCTGGAGTGTCGTTCGGTTGGGGAACACCGGGGAGCTGTTTTTT	CAWSVVRLGNTGELFF
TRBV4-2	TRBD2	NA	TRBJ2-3	TGTGCCAGCAGCCCCCAGCGGGAGGGGGCAGATACGCAGTATTTT	CASSPQREGADTQYF
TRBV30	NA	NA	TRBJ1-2	TGTGCCTGGAGTGTGTTGGGGGCGAGCTATGGCTACACCTTC	CAWSVLGASYGYTF
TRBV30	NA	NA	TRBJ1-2	TGTGCCTGGAGTGCCCTACGGACTTTCGGCTACACCTTC	CAWSALRTFGYTF
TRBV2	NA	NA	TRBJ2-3	TGTGCCAGGTCTAGCGGCACAGATACGCAGTATTTT	CARSSGTDTQYF